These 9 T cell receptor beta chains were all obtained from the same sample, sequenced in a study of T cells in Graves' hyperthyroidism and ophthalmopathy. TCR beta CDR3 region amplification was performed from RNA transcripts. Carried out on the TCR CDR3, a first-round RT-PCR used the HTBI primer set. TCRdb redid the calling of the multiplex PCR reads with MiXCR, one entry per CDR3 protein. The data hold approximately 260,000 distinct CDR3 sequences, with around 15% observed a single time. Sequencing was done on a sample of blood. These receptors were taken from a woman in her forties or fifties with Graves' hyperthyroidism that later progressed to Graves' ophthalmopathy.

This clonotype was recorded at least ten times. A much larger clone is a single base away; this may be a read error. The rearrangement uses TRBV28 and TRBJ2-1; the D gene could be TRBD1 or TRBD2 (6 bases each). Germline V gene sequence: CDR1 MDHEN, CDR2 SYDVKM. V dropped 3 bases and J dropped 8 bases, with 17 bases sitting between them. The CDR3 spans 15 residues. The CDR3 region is CASSLVAGTYDEQFF. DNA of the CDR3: TGTGCCAGCAGTTTGGTTGCGGGGACATACGATGAGCAGTTCTTC.

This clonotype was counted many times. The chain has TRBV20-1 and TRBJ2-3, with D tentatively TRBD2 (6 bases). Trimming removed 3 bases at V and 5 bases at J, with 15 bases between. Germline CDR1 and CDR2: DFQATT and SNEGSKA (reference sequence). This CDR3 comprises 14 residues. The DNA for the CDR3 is TGCAGTGCTAGTCTGACGGGAGCAGGAGATACGCAGTATTTT. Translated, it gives CSASLTGAGDTQYF.

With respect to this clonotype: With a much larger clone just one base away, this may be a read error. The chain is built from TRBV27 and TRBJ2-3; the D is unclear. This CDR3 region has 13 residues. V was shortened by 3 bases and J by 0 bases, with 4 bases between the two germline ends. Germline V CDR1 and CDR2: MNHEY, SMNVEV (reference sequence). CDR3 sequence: CASSFGSTDTQYF. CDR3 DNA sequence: TGTGCCAGCAGTTTTGGGAGCACAGATACGCAGTATTTT.

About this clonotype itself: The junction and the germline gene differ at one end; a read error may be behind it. The CDR3 loop is CASSPPGALAKNIQYF. CDR3 nucleotide sequence: TGTGCCAGCTCTCCACCGGGGGCCTTAGCCAAAAACATTCAGTACTTC. This sequence joins TRBV18 and TRBJ2-4; either TRBD1 or TRBD2 may supply D (6 bases each). Germline loops: CDR1 KGHSH, CDR2 LQKENI. This CDR3 has 16 residues.

CDR3 loop: CASSLGQGEEKLFF. DNA of the CDR3: TGCGCCAGCAGCTTGGGTCAGGGGGAAGAAAAACTGTTTTTT. The chain couples TRBV5-1 to TRBJ1-4; 7 bases are shared with TRBD1. The CDR3 has 14 amino acids. Germline CDR1 reads SGHRS; CDR2 reads YFSETQ. The V and J ends lost 0 bases and 8 bases, in that order; junction bases with no gene match: 4.

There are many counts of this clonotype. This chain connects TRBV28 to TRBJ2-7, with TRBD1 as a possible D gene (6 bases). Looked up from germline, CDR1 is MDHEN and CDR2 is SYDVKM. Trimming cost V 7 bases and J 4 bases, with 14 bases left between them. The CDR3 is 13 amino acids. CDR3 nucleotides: TGTGCCAGCACCCCCCCGGACAGATACGAGCAGTACTTC. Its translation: CASTPPDRYEQYF.

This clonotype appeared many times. The CDR3 sequence: CASSQDQGYNTEAFF. In DNA form, the CDR3 reads TGTGCCAGCAGCCAAGATCAAGGGTACAACACTGAAGCTTTCTTT. The V gene is TRBV3-1, the J gene TRBJ1-1; D unresolved. CDR1 and CDR2 from the germline V gene are LGHDT and YNNKEL (reference sequence). The CDR3 loop spans 15 amino acids. The ends were cut back, 0 bases at V and 2 bases at J, with 10 bases in the middle. Supplemented by reference TRBV3-1 and TRBJ1-1, the full variable domain reads DTAVSQTPKYLVTQMGNDKSIKCEQNLGHDTMYWYKQDSKKFLKIMFSYNNKELIINETVPNRFSPKSPDKAHLNLHINSLELGDSAVYFCASSQDQGYNTEAFFGQGTRLTVV.

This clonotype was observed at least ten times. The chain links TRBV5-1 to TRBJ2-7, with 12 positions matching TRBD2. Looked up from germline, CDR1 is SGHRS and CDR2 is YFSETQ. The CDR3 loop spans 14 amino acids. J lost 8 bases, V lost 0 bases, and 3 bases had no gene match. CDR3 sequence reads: CASSLELAGGQQYF. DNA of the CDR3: TGCGCCAGCAGCTTGGAACTAGCGGGAGGACAGCAGTACTTC. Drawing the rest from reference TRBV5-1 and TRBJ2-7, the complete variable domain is KAGVTQTPRYLIKTRGQQVTLSCSPISGHRSVSWYQQTPGQGLQFLFEYFSETQRNKGNFPGRFSGRQFSNSRSEMNVSTLELGDSALYLCASSLELAGGQQYFGPGTRLTVT.

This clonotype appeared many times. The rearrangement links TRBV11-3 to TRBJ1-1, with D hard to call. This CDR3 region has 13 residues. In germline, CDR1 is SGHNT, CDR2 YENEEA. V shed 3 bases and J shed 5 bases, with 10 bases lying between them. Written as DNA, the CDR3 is TGTGCCAGCAGCTTGGAGAGAGAGACTGAAGCTTTCTTT. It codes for CASSLERETEAFF.